The sequence of this TCR beta chain was determined in a study of a mutant IDH1 vaccine in newly diagnosed glioma (dated by TCRdb to 2020 to 2022). In terms of the full investigation: Patients received eight vaccinations in weeks 1, 3, 5, 7, 11, 15, 19 and 23, corresponding to visits V03 through V10. Six visits were used for peripheral blood collection: V03 (baseline), V05, V07, V10, V12 and V13. Before enrollment, patients had received standard therapy of radiotherapy alone, temozolomide alone, or radiochemotherapy with temozolomide; most received the combination. Vaccination began 4-6 weeks after radiotherapy alone, or alongside temozolomide cycles in the chemotherapy-containing groups. Longitudinal TCRB deep sequencing was done for 20 to 25 treated patients, wherever samples were available for exploratory analyses. Of the approximately 35 treated patients, 62.5% were male and about 40% were female, and a mean age of roughly 37 years was recorded. What the authors observed across the whole study: Changes in the top peripheral T cell clonotypes picked up by TCRB sequencing did not appear to be linked to pseudoprogression. It was noted by the authors that analyses of patient blood samples could not be reproduced owing to sample limitations. Availability determined which PBMC samples were chosen for TCRB deep sequencing. Immune responses induced by the vaccine were seen in 90% to 95% of patients across multiple MHC alleles.

On this clone itself: The antigen it binds to is not known. No per-base quality is available; no much larger clone lies one base away.

Spanning cysteine to phenylalanine, the CDR3 consists of 15 amino acids. The retained sequence is limited to the CDR3, 45 bases, with the frame set at the first base. V is reduced by 0 bases and J by 2 bases, leaving a spacing of 10 bases between them. CDR1 and CDR2, looked up from the germline V gene, are SGHNT and YENEEA. Library construction relied on the immunoSEQ multiplex PCR assay. Rearranged TCR beta chain sequences were amplified with the hsTCRB Kit following the manufacturer's protocol. Sequencing of TCRB libraries was carried out on an Illumina MiSeq. The original pipeline was this. The kit vendor's proprietary platform handled demultiplexing, trimming and gene mapping. The immuneACCESS repertoire file appears here via TCRdb, limited to in-frame rearrangements. These files lack a portion of the clones; in checked studies, under half of the deficit traces to unresolved V genes, and the cause of the others is not known. Clone size and V and J calls were adopted from that table, with D and trimming inferred from the DNA. This sample holds roughly 60,000 clones; under 90% were observed only once. The ten largest clones capture around 7% of the sample.

The intended sense of this specimen's time point label: week 5, during vaccination. Each vaccine dose was 300 ug of a 20-mer mutant IDH1 peptide in Montanide, given subcutaneously with topical imiquimod. Donors had newly diagnosed WHO grade 3 or 4 IDH1-mutant astrocytomas with loss of nuclear ATRX. The samples were drawn from NOA16, a multicentre, single-arm, open-label phase I trial in Germany that tested a mutant IDH1 peptide vaccine in humans for the first time. Genomic DNA for TCRB sequencing was extracted from EDTA blood using the DNeasy Blood and Tissue Kit. This chain joins TRBV11-3 to TRBJ2-5, with the identity of the D gene unclear. The receptor was derived from a woman in her fifties or sixties with glioma. Sequencing used PBMCs, obtained from a glioma patient whose treatment included an IDH1 peptide vaccine. At the DNA level, the sequence is TGTGCCAGCAGCTTAGAAGTGGGCTCACAAGAGACCCAGTACTTC. Translated, it reads CASSLEVGSQETQYF.